The clone carrying this T cell receptor beta chain occurred a few times. Its antigen is unidentified. Naive CD8 libraries came from roughly 20,000 to 1,000,000 sorted cells with 10%, 30% or 50% RNA. The data stem from a study of molecular identifiers for immune sequencing clone quantification. About the research overall: Replicate experiments divided RNA from 20,000 or 100,000 naive CD8 cells into five parts and sequenced four. Points from the study as a whole: Clones that had above 20 RNA copies took up over 99% of effector molecules but under 1% in naive cells.

The germline gives CDR1 SGHVS, CDR2 FNYEAQ. This CDR3 contains 13 residues. The V gene lost 5 bases and the J gene lost 4 bases, with 11 bases spanning the gap. Previously reported methods and listed TCR primers produced the bulk TCR libraries. TCRdb independently ran MiXCR on the PCR reads; one entry per CDR3 protein. The sample gives a few hundred thousand distinct CDR3 sequences, less than 30% of which show up once; 0.7% to 0.9% is in the top ten. The V and J genes are TRBV7-6 and TRBJ1-1; D is possibly TRBD1 (5 bases). The receptor was isolated from a human donor in good health. Some libraries in this study had Jurkat cell RNA spiked in. Sample: naive CD8+ T cells from blood, with Jurkat cell RNA spiked in. Subset given: FACS-sorted CD8+CD4-CCR7+CD45RA+ naive T cells. The chain's CDR3 is CASSRSGGTEAFF. For the CDR3, the DNA is TGTGCCAGCAGCCGAAGCGGGGGCACTGAAGCTTTCTTT.